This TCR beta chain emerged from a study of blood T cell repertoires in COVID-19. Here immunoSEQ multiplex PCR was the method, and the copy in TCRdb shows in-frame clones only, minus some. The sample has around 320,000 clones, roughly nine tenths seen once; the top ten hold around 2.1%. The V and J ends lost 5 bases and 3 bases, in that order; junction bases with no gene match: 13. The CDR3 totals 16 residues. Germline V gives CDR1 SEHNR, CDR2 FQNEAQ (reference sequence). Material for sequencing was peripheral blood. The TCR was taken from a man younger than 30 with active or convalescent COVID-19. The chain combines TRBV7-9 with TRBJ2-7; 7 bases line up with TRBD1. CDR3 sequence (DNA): TGTGCCAGCAGCCAAACAGGGGCCGAGTTGGACTACGAGCAGTACTTC. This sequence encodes CASSQTGAELDYEQYF.